This TCR beta chain was recovered during a study of OX40 agonist ivuxolimab in advanced cancers. General study results and limits: At 0.1 to 3.0 mg/kg, CD4+ and CD8+ blood T cells expanded clonally by week 6. Part of the nonresponder group also had normalized T-cell clonal expansion that was low. CD8+ T cells showed, on average, more clonal expansion than CD4+ cells.

Using immunoSEQ multiplex PCR, the repertoire was profiled, and TCRdb retains in-frame clones only, with some absent. The sample contains roughly 100,000 clones, about 80% of which appear only once. A word on this clone: No antigen is known for it.

Germline V gene data show CDR1 as SGDLS and CDR2 as YYNGEE. The CDR3 length is 15 residues. The germline V and J ends were trimmed by 4 bases and 4 bases, with 18 bases remaining between them. The sequence came from an adult with an advanced solid tumor such as melanoma, head and neck, liver or kidney cancer. V is TRBV9 and J is TRBJ2-7; D is perhaps TRBD1 or TRBD2 (7 bases each). Material: CD4+ or CD8+ T cells sorted from blood, obtained in a trial of the OX40 agonist ivuxolimab. The CDR3 protein is CASSPQGRGGYEQYF. In DNA, the CDR3 is TGTGCCAGCAGCCCCCAGGGCAGGGGGGGATACGAGCAGTACTTC.